A single sample gave rise to the 10 T cell receptor beta chains below, sequenced in a study of cytomegalovirus exposure and HLA in healthy donors. Clones were read by immunoSEQ multiplex PCR, and TCRdb kept only the in-frame ones, dropping some. Of more than 200,000 clones in the sample, 90% are singletons; the top ten hold 2.5% to 3.5%. Sequencing used PBMCs. The receptors stem from a woman in her twenties or thirties in good health and CMV-seronegative.

This clone was observed a single time. The chain carries TRBV16 and TRBJ1-2, with 7 nucleotides matching TRBD1. The CDR3 contains 16 residues. V was pared by 2 bases and J by 1 base, with 7 bases of the junction left unmatched. Germline lookup yields CDR1 KGHSY and CDR2 FQNENV. The CDR3 here is CASSQIFQGGNYGYTF. Written as DNA, the CDR3 is TGTGCCAGCAGCCAAATTTTCCAGGGGGGTAACTATGGCTACACCTTC.

The chain carries TRBV2 and TRBJ2-1; TRBD2 matches at 10 bases. The ends lost 1 base at V and 8 bases at J; junction bases unmatched: 8. The germline CDR1 and CDR2 sequences are SNHLY and FYNNEI. This CDR3 is 16 amino acids long. CDR3 residues: CASSEGGLAGVDEQFF. CDR3 DNA sequence: TGTGCCAGCAGTGAAGGGGGGCTAGCGGGAGTCGATGAGCAGTTCTTC.

The chain employs TRBV6-4 and TRBJ1-5; unclear D gene. Germline assignment: CDR1 MRHNA and CDR2 SNTAGT. Trimming removed 8 bases at V and 7 bases at J, with 6 bases between. The CDR3 is 10 amino acids. The CDR3 DNA reads as TGTGCCAGCGCCGGCCAGCCCCAGCATTTT. Translated, it gives CASAGQPQHF.

The sample holds one count of this clone. The CDR3 DNA reads TGTGCCAGCAGTGGGTTGCTCGCGGGACAAAACATTCAGTACTTC. The encoded protein is CASSGLLAGQNIQYF. The chain recombines TRBV2 with TRBJ2-4, with a tentative D call TRBD2 (6 bases). This CDR3 spans 15 amino acids. Germline CDR1 and CDR2: SNHLY and FYNNEI. V shed 4 bases and J shed 5 bases, with 15 bases lying between them. The full variable domain, rest sourced from reference TRBV2 and TRBJ2-4, is EPEVTQTPSHQVTQMGQEVILRCVPISNHLYFYWYRQILGQKVEFLVSFYNNEISEKSEIFDDQFSVERPDGSNFTLKIRSTKLEDSAMYFCASSGLLAGQNIQYFGAGTRLSVL.

The chain has TRBV11-3 and TRBJ1-5, with no clear D. Germline-derived CDR1 and CDR2 are SGHNT and YENEEA. The CDR3 sequence is 15 residues long. Trimming left V 2 bases short and J 4 bases short, with 12 bases between. The CDR3 reads CASSLRDRKNQPQHF. CDR3 nucleotide sequence: TGTGCCAGCAGCTTAAGAGACCGAAAAAATCAGCCCCAGCATTTT.

This rearrangement joins TRBV27 to TRBJ2-7, with 7 bases identical to TRBD2. Trimming removed 0 bases from V and 5 bases from J; junction bases left unmatched: 7. This CDR3 is 15 amino acids long. Germline assignment: CDR1 MNHEY and CDR2 SMNVEV (reference sequence). The CDR3: CASSLSWAGAHEQYF. CDR3 coding DNA: TGTGCCAGCAGTTTATCGTGGGCGGGAGCCCACGAGCAGTACTTC.

The chain has TRBV28 and TRBJ1-3; no definite D call. The V and J ends lost 2 bases and 0 bases respectively, with 5 bases between them. Per germline, CDR1 MDHEN and CDR2 SYDVKM. The CDR3 contains 14 residues. CDR3 region: CASSLLSSGNTIYF. The CDR3 coding sequence is TGTGCCAGCAGTTTACTCAGCTCTGGAAACACCATATATTTT.

This chain uses TRBV2 with TRBJ2-7; D is uncertain. Germline lookup yields CDR1 SNHLY and CDR2 FYNNEI. Deletions cut 10 bases from V and 3 bases from J, with 25 bases between. This CDR3 contains 16 residues. The CDR3 protein is CAINPPSRQLGYEQYF. The CDR3 bases are TGTGCCATCAACCCCCCCTCGAGGCAATTGGGCTACGAGCAGTACTTC.

V usage is TRBV5-4 and J usage is TRBJ2-7; 7 bases agree with TRBD2. The CDR3 runs to 13 residues. Germline CDR1 reads SGHNT; CDR2 reads YYREEE (reference sequence). J was trimmed by 3 bases and V by 4 bases; bases with no gene match: 4. CDR3 sequence: CASSVGLNYEQYF. The CDR3 DNA follows: TGTGCCAGCAGCGTGGGACTAAACTACGAGCAGTACTTC.

The V and J genes are TRBV30 and TRBJ2-5, with TRBD2 as a possible D gene (5 bases). The CDR3 sequence is 13 residues long. CDR1 and CDR2 from the germline V gene are GTSNPN and SVGIG (reference sequence). Trimming cost V 0 bases and J 4 bases, with 9 bases left between them. CDR3 coding DNA: TGTGCCTGGAGTGTAAGAGGGTTAGAGACCCAGTACTTC. Protein product: CAWSVRGLETQYF. The full variable domain, its missing parts supplied by reference TRBV30 and TRBJ2-5, is SQTIHQWPATLVQPVGSPLSLECTVEGTSNPNLYWYRQAAGRGLQLLFYSVGIGQISSEVPQNLSASRPQDRQFILSSKKLLLSDSGFYLCAWSVRGLETQYFGPGTRLLVL.